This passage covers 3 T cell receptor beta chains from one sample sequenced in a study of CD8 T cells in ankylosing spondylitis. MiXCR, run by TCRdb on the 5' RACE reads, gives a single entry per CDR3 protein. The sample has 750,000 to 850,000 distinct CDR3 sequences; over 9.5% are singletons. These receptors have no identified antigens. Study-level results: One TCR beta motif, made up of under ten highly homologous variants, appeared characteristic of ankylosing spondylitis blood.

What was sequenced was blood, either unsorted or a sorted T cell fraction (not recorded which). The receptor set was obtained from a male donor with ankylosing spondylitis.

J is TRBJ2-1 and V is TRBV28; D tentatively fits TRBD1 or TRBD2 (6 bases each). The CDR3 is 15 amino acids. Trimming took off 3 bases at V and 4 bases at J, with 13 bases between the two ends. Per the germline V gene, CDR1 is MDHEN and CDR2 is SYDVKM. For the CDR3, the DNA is TGTGCCAGCAGTTTTCTCGGGGGCAGGTACAATGAGCAGTTCTTC. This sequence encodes CASSFLGGRYNEQFF.

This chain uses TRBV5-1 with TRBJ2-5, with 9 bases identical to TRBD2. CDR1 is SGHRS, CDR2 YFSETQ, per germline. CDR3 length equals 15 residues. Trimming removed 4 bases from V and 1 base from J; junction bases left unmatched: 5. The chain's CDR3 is CASSPLAGPQETQYF. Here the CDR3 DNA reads TGCGCCAGCAGCCCCCTAGCGGGACCCCAAGAGACCCAGTACTTC.

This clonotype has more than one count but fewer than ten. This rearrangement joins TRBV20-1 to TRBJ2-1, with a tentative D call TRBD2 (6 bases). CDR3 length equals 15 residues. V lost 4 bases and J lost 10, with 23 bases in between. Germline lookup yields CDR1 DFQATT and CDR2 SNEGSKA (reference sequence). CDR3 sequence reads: CSATPGTSESEEQFF. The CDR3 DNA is TGCAGTGCTACTCCCGGGACTTCCGAGTCAGAGGAGCAGTTCTTC.